This is a list of T cell receptor beta chains from one sample in a study of CD8+ T cells in alopecia areata. The protocol was immunoSEQ multiplex PCR, while the TCRdb copy is restricted to in-frame clones and leaves out a portion. The table has roughly 170,000 clones, 50% to 60% seen once. The sample consisted of CD4+ T cells sorted from blood, taken at week 0. Every receptor here comes from a human donor with alopecia areata. Each CDR3 is given with its conserved first and last residue.

V gene	J gene	CDR3 protein
TRBV4-1	TRBJ2-5	CASSQEGYQETQYF
TRBV27	TRBJ2-3	CASSFWGADTQYF
TRBV9	TRBJ2-7	CASNRDRDYEQYF
TRBV28	TRBJ1-1	CASNPDGGGAFF
TRBV5-6	TRBJ1-3	CASSLENTIYF
TRBV27	TRBJ1-5	CASSSLETGGGQPQHF
TRBV11-2	TRBJ1-6	CASSLSGTLLAYNSPLHF
TRBV5-4	TRBJ2-5	CASSFDVRTAILETQYF
TRBV6-5	TRBJ1-2	CASSYNSNYGYTF
TRBV28	TRBJ2-5	CASSRRVETQYF
TRBV7-9	TRBJ2-5	CASSFGGFQETQYF